The T cell receptor beta chain described here comes from a study of cytomegalovirus exposure and HLA in healthy donors. Study-wide points: As a later analysis showed, several of the most significant clusters appeared to be linked to common viral pathogens. A list of 150 or so TCR beta chains associated with cytomegalovirus was given.

Per the germline V gene, CDR1 is MDHEN and CDR2 is SYDVKM. There are 18 residues in the CDR3. As regards this clone: The antigen is not known.

Though nominally healthy at sampling, donors likely had unrecorded immune exposures. PCR employed 60 Vbeta and 13 Jbeta primers. As originally analysed: An analysis performed later counted about 80 million unique TCR beta chains (roughly 11 million of them shared). TCRdb keeps only in-frame clones here, not all; method: immunoSEQ multiplex PCR. V and J calls and clone size are those listed in that table; D and trimming were worked out from the DNA. This repertoire shows approximately 130,000 clones, 81% found once; its top ten account for about 2%. The chain recombines TRBV28 with TRBJ2-4, with TRBD2 matching 8 bases. The receptor was derived from a woman aged 40 to 55 in good health and CMV-seronegative. Sequences were obtained from PBMCs. In DNA form, the CDR3 reads TGTGCGACCACCCGCGGGGGGCCCCCGGGTCTAGCCAAAAACATTCAGTACTTC. This encodes CATTRGGPPGLAKNIQYF. Full variable domain (rest looked up from reference TRBV28 and TRBJ2-4): DVKVTQSSRYLVKRTGEKVFLECVQDMDHENMFWYRQDPGLGLRLIYFSYDVKMKEKGDIPEGYSVSREKKERFSLILESASTNQTSMYLCATTRGGPPGLAKNIQYFGAGTRLSVL.